This T cell receptor (beta chain) is drawn from a study of T cells after yellow fever vaccination. TCR cDNA was made by 5'RACE template switching, adding a universal primer site and UMIs. TCRdb redid the calling of the 5' RACE reads with MiXCR, one entry per CDR3 protein. The sample has 200,000 to 300,000 distinct CDR3 sequences, 13% seen once; the top ten hold 0.4% to 0.65%. Study-wide results and limits: CD4 and CD8 compartments shared a small share of clonotypes, likely from convergent recombination. Post-booster samples contained most primary-vaccination clones (about 96% CD4, almost 90% CD8).

Turning to this clonotype: Antigen: not known.

The CDR3 is made up of 15 amino acids. Germline CDR1 and CDR2: LGHNA and YSLEER. With 2 bases removed from V and 10 bases from J, the gap between germline ends came to 18 bases. The rearrangement joins TRBV4-3 to TRBJ2-1; no clear D. Sequencing used CD4+ T cells sorted from PBMCs, obtained 45 days after the yellow fever booster vaccination. The receptor was isolated from a man younger than 45 who received the YFV17D yellow fever vaccine. CDR3 coding DNA: TGCGCCAGCAGCCAAACCCCCGACGGGTCCTTAGAGCAGTTCTTC. Amino acid sequence: CASSQTPDGSLEQFF.